Listed below are T cell receptor beta chains from one sample, sequenced in a study of blood T cell repertoires in COVID-19. Profiled with immunoSEQ multiplex PCR; TCRdb holds only in-frame clones, not every one. The sample yields 100,000 to 120,000 clones, nearly 90% seen once. The sequenced sample was peripheral blood. The receptor source for this set is a human donor in a cohort sampled during active COVID-19. CDR3s leave out the opening cysteine and the closing phenylalanine or tryptophan.

CDR3 protein: ASSSQGYGEKLF
J gene: TRBJ1-4
V gene: TRBV7-2

CDR3 protein: ASSLGATGLSGANVLT
J gene: TRBJ2-6
V gene: TRBV7-6

CDR3 protein: AWVPNRGFFTYEQY
J gene: TRBJ2-7
V gene: TRBV30

CDR3 protein: ASSAGTGGIQPQH
J gene: TRBJ1-5
V gene: TRBV2

CDR3 protein: ASSQVGSGREVNEQF
J gene: TRBJ2-1
V gene: TRBV4-3

CDR3 protein: ASSYPGQGSYNEQF
J gene: TRBJ2-1
V gene: TRBV6-5

CDR3 protein: ASSSTSGSNYNEQF
J gene: TRBJ2-1
V gene: TRBV18

CDR3 protein: ASSPGAADNQPQH
J gene: TRBJ1-5
V gene: TRBV5-1

CDR3 protein: ASSVESREDTEAF
J gene: TRBJ1-1
V gene: TRBV9

CDR3 protein: ALLGGNGYT
J gene: TRBJ1-2
V gene: TRBV11-2

CDR3 protein: ASSNFYGYT
J gene: TRBJ1-2
V gene: TRBV5-5

CDR3 protein: ASETRGRGIMNTEAF
J gene: TRBJ1-1
V gene: TRBV28

CDR3 protein: ASSLEPPGGYT
J gene: TRBJ1-2
V gene: TRBV11-2

CDR3 protein: ASSLSGVSSYNEQF
J gene: TRBJ2-1
V gene: TRBV5-8

CDR3 protein: ASSLVPGASNEQY
J gene: TRBJ2-7
V gene: TRBV5-1

CDR3 protein: ASSPGGGGGETQY
J gene: TRBJ2-5
V gene: TRBV18

CDR3 protein: ASSPGTDRAKNIQY
J gene: TRBJ2-4
V gene: TRBV11-1

CDR3 protein: ASSLRTLSTDTQY
J gene: TRBJ2-3
V gene: TRBV27

CDR3 protein: ASTTSQDSYSNQPQH
J gene: TRBJ1-5
V gene: TRBV21-1

CDR3 protein: ASSQRRESPLH
J gene: TRBJ1-6
V gene: TRBV4-1

CDR3 protein: ASSARFTGVAGTEAF
J gene: TRBJ1-1
V gene: TRBV6-1

CDR3 protein: ASGLSGGSYNEQF
J gene: TRBJ2-1
V gene: TRBV12-5

CDR3 protein: ASSVEGLAGKQETQY
J gene: TRBJ2-5
V gene: TRBV9

CDR3 protein: ASSLRDTQY
J gene: TRBJ2-3
V gene: TRBV14

CDR3 protein: ASSQNAGAGEETQY
J gene: TRBJ2-5
V gene: TRBV5-4

CDR3 protein: ASSQARGRQPQH
J gene: TRBJ1-5
V gene: TRBV4-2

CDR3 protein: SVSVTGGTGELF
J gene: TRBJ2-2
V gene: TRBV29-1

CDR3 protein: ASRDSGYGYT
J gene: TRBJ1-2
V gene: TRBV12-3/TRBV12-4

CDR3 protein: ASSESQATDTQY
J gene: TRBJ2-3
V gene: TRBV10-1

CDR3 protein: ASSSTGGGGNTIY
J gene: TRBJ1-3
V gene: TRBV28

CDR3 protein: ASSERFQGGAGELF
J gene: TRBJ2-2
V gene: TRBV2

CDR3 protein: ASSRLAGLIDTQY
J gene: TRBJ2-3
V gene: TRBV19

CDR3 protein: ASRLMGRGLGEQY
J gene: TRBJ2-7
V gene: TRBV5-1

CDR3 protein: AIRGQGLYGYT
J gene: TRBJ1-2
V gene: TRBV10-3

CDR3 protein: ASRHRDRNNEKLF
J gene: TRBJ1-4
V gene: TRBV2

CDR3 protein: ASGTGGSGNTIY
J gene: TRBJ1-3
V gene: TRBV5-1

CDR3 protein: AWSVSLLGEAF
J gene: TRBJ1-1
V gene: TRBV30

CDR3 protein: ASSLLASGGENEQF
J gene: TRBJ2-1
V gene: TRBV6-4

CDR3 protein: AWSPGTEETQY
J gene: TRBJ2-5
V gene: TRBV30

CDR3 protein: ASSLTGTGAKAF
J gene: TRBJ1-1
V gene: TRBV5-8

CDR3 protein: ASSQDPGREQF
J gene: TRBJ2-1
V gene: TRBV3-1/TRBV3-2

CDR3 protein: ASSYRQGSGNTIY
J gene: TRBJ1-3
V gene: TRBV6-5

CDR3 protein: ASSSPRQGGNQPQH
J gene: TRBJ1-5
V gene: TRBV19

CDR3 protein: ASSLGRQSSYEQY
J gene: TRBJ2-7
V gene: TRBV5-1

CDR3 protein: ASSAGTSGDEQF
J gene: TRBJ2-1
V gene: TRBV11-3

CDR3 protein: ASSPVAGSSYEQY
J gene: TRBJ2-7
V gene: TRBV11-2

CDR3 protein: ATKITGGETQY
J gene: TRBJ2-5
V gene: TRBV10-3

CDR3 protein: AFARDYNQPQH
J gene: TRBJ1-5
V gene: TRBV30

CDR3 protein: ASSLMAGMYYGYT
J gene: TRBJ1-2
V gene: TRBV28

CDR3 protein: ASSLGGRQPQH
J gene: TRBJ1-5
V gene: TRBV27

CDR3 protein: ASSPRGSLF
J gene: TRBJ2-1
V gene: TRBV11-1

CDR3 protein: ASSESRGRYEQY
J gene: TRBJ2-7
V gene: TRBV6-1

CDR3 protein: ASSPRFRVNYGYT
J gene: TRBJ1-2
V gene: TRBV28

CDR3 protein: ASSFGGYSNQPQH
J gene: TRBJ1-5
V gene: TRBV28

CDR3 protein: ASSLETGGKNIQY
J gene: TRBJ2-4
V gene: TRBV7-9